These 4 T cell receptor beta chains originate from one sample sequenced in a study of T cells in narcolepsy. The repertoire was sequenced with immunoSEQ multiplex PCR; TCRdb's copy has only in-frame clones and lacks some. The data show about 22,000 clones, 81% seen once. Material: memory (CD45RA-) CD4+ T cells from blood. These receptors were collected from a human donor in good health.

This clone was detected only once. J is TRBJ1-4 and V is TRBV27; possibly TRBD1 for D (6 bases). Trimming cost V 6 bases and J 1 base, with 9 bases left between them. CDR1 and CDR2 (germline): MNHEY, SMNVEV (reference sequence). This CDR3 region has 14 residues. CDR3 sequence: CASRTQGTNEKLFF. CDR3 DNA: TGTGCCAGCAGGACACAGGGAACTAATGAAAAACTGTTTTTT.

The V gene is TRBV7-3, the J gene TRBJ2-1, with D possibly being TRBD2 (6 bases). The germline V gene encodes CDR1 SGHTA and CDR2 FQGTGA. V lost 5 bases and J lost 6, with 17 bases in between. The CDR3 covers 15 residues. In DNA, the CDR3 is TGTGCCAGCAGCCACGGAGGGGTCCGGAGCAATGAGCAGTTCTTC. It encodes CASSHGGVRSNEQFF.

The V gene is TRBV7-2, the J gene TRBJ2-2, with 8 bases fitting TRBD1. Germline lookup yields CDR1 SGHTA and CDR2 FQGNSA. Germline trimming cut 5 bases from V and 7 bases from J; bases unmatched to any gene: 15. The CDR3 is 17 residues long. The CDR3 nucleotides are TGTGCCAGCAGCCCCAGTTTGCAGGGGGCGCAACTCGGGGAGCTGTTTTTT. Translating it yields CASSPSLQGAQLGELFF.

CDR3 region: CASRSRTGPESPLHF. The CDR3 nucleotides are TGTGCCAGCAGATCCAGGACAGGGCCGGAGTCACCCCTCCACTTT. The rearrangement joins TRBV6-1 to TRBJ1-6; TRBD1 aligns across 8 bases. CDR1 is MNHNS, CDR2 SASEGT, per germline. The junction had 11 bases not matched to a gene; V was cut back by 6 bases and J by 10 bases. This CDR3 contains 15 residues.